The clone carrying this TCR beta chain has a count of ten or more. Antigen specificity is unknown. The record originates from a study of T cell repertoires in cytomegalovirus infection. The CDR3 length is 17 residues. Trimming removed 1 base from V and 4 bases from J; junction bases left unmatched: 11. The germline CDR1 and CDR2 sequences are SGHVS and FQNEAQ. One entry per CDR3 protein, called by TCRdb with MiXCR from the reads. This sample carries about 83,000 distinct CDR3 sequences, about half of them seen once, and the ten largest clones take just over 90%. This TCR derives from a human donor in good health (CMV status not recorded). Some clones in this sample may be carry-over from other donors' samples. This sample comprised CD8+ T cells from cultured PBMCs, obtained from culture after CMV antigen stimulation. The chain employs TRBV7-8 and TRBJ2-7, with 9 bases matching TRBD2. The CDR3 DNA follows: TGTGCCAGCAGCTTAGGGACTTTGCGGGAGGGCCTTTACGAGCAGTACTTC. This sequence encodes CASSLGTLREGLYEQYF.